This T cell receptor (beta chain) derives from a study of CD8 T cells in Susac syndrome. Germline assignment: CDR1 SQVTM and CDR2 ANQGSEA. This CDR3 is built from 14 residues. V was pared by 5 bases and J by 4 bases, with 7 bases of the junction left unmatched. cDNA came from roughly 0.53 to 1 ug RNA primed by random hexamers. Multiplex PCR with immunoSEQ amplified the TCR beta CDR3 across 54 Vbeta and 13 Jbeta. In TCRdb, the immunoSEQ multiplex PCR reads were re-called with MiXCR into one record per CDR3 protein. The data hold around 200,000 distinct CDR3 sequences, with 85% to 95% observed a single time. CD8+ and CD4+ T cells from blood underwent TCR beta sequencing. The CD8+ and CD4+ T cells were isolated magnetically using a negative isolation approach, whereas the TEMRA cells were enriched by FACS.

The chain joins TRBV29-1 to TRBJ1-1, with 10 bases lining up with TRBD1. What was sequenced was CD4+ T cells from PBMCs. This receptor was taken from a human donor in good health. DNA for the CDR3: TGCAGCGTTAACGGACAGGGGGTGGGCACTGAAGCTTTCTTT. The encoded protein is CSVNGQGVGTEAFF.